The sequence of this T cell receptor (beta chain) was determined in a study of shared clonotypes between healthy human individuals. CDR1 and CDR2 from the germline V gene are SGHNT and YENEEA. The CDR3 totals 15 residues. V lost 5 bases and J 8 bases, leaving 19 bases between the germline ends. Notes on the study in general: Represented diversity (both genetic and exposure-history) was limited by the small number of donors.

About this clone: Its antigen remains unidentified.

Sorted-subset replicate PCR reactions contained 150 to 200 ng DNA, corresponding to about 30,000 T cell genomes. In the source study's methods: For the immunoSEQ data, sequences were junction-only without quality scores, so filtering differed. This table comes from immunoSEQ multiplex PCR, and its TCRdb copy is limited to in-frame clones, with some not included. D and trimming come from the DNA, and the V and J calls and clone size come from that table. The sample yields some 1,400,000 clones, around 95% seen once. V gene TRBV11-3 combines with J gene TRBJ2-1; possible D gene TRBD2, 6 bases. Material: naive CD4+ T cells sorted from blood. The subset here: CD45RA+ positively selected. The TCR was taken from a man in his thirties or forties in good health. CDR3 sequence: CASSRGFGGGDEQFF. The DNA of the CDR3 is TGTGCCAGCAGCCGAGGTTTTGGGGGAGGCGATGAGCAGTTCTTC.